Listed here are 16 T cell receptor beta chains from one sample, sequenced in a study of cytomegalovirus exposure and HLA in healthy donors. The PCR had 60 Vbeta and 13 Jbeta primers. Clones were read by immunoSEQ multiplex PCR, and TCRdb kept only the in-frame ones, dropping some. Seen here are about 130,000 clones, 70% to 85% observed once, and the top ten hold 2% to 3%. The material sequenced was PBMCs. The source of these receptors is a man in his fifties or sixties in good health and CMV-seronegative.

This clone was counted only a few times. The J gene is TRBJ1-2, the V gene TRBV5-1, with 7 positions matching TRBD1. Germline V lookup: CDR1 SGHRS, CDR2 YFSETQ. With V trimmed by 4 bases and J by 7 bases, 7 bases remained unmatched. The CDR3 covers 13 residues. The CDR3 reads CASSTTGSAGYTF. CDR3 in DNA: TGCGCCAGCAGCACGACAGGGTCCGCTGGCTACACCTTC.

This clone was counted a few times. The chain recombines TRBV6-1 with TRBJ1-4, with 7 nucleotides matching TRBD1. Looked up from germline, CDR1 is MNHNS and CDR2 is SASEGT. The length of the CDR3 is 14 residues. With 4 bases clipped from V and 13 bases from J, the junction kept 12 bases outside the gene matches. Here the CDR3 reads CASSVRVATGRLFF. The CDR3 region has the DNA TGTGCCAGCAGTGTTCGGGTGGCGACAGGGCGACTGTTTTTT.

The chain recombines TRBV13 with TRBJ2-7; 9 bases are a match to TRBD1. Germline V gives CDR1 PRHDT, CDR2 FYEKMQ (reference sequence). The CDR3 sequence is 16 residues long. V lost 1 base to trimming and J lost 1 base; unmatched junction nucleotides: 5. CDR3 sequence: CASSLATGGPSYEQYF. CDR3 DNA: TGTGCCAGCAGCTTAGCGACAGGGGGACCATCCTACGAGCAGTACTTC.

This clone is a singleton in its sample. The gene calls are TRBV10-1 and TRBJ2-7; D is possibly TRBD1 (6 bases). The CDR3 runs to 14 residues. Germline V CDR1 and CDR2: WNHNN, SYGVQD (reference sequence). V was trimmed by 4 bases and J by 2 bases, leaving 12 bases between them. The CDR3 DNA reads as TGCGCCAGCAGTGTCGGACAGTGGACCTACGAGCAGTACTTC. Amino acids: CASSVGQWTYEQYF.

The CDR3 here is CASSQGSPGQGTNYGYTF. CDR3 coding DNA: TGCGCCAGCAGCCAAGGGTCCCCGGGACAGGGAACTAACTATGGCTACACCTTC. This sequence joins TRBV4-1 and TRBJ1-2; TRBD1 agrees at 9 bases. The CDR3 runs to 18 residues. V was pared by 1 base and J by 0 bases, with 9 bases of the junction left unmatched. CDR1 MGHRA and CDR2 YSYEKL come from the germline V gene.

The CDR3 DNA follows: TGCGCCAGCAGCCACCGAGCAGGGGACCTCTCCTACGAGCAGTACTTC. It yields the protein CASSHRAGDLSYEQYF. The chain has TRBV4-1 and TRBJ2-7; D may be TRBD1 (6 bases). V was pared by 3 bases and J by 0 bases, with 15 bases between. The germline CDR1 and CDR2 sequences are MGHRA and YSYEKL. The length of the CDR3 is 16 residues.

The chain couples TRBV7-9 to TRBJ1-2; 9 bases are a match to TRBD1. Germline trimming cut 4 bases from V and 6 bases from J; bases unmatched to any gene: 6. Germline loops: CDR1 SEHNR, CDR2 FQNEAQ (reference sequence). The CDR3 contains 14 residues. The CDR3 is CASSSSGTGHGYTF. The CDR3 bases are TGTGCCAGCAGCTCCTCCGGGACAGGGCATGGCTACACCTTC.

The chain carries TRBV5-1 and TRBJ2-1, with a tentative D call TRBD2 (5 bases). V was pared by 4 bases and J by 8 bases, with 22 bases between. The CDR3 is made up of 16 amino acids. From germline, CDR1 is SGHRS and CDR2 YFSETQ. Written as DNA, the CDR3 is TGCGCCAGCAGCAGAGGAGGTGCGGACTTACTCGATGAGCAGTTCTTC. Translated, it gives CASSRGGADLLDEQFF.

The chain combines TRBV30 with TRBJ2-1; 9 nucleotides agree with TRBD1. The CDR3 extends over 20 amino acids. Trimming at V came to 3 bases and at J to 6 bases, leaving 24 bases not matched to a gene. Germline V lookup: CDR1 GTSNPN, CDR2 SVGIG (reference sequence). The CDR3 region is CAWRPRPGQGRNVGSNEQFF. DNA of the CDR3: TGTGCCTGGAGACCTCGCCCGGGACAGGGTAGAAATGTGGGGTCCAATGAGCAGTTCTTC. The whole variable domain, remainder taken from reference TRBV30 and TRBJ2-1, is SQTIHQWPATLVQPVGSPLSLECTVEGTSNPNLYWYRQAAGRGLQLLFYSVGIGQISSEVPQNLSASRPQDRQFILSSKKLLLSDSGFYLCAWRPRPGQGRNVGSNEQFFGPGTRLTVL.

The CDR3 here is CAISRQSSYNSPLHF. Written as DNA, the CDR3 is TGTGCCATCAGCCGACAGAGCTCCTATAATTCACCCCTCCACTTT. V usage is TRBV10-3 and J usage is TRBJ1-6, with D tentatively TRBD1 (5 bases). CDR1 and CDR2 (germline): ENHRY, SYGVKD. Deletions cut 6 bases from V and 0 bases from J, with 9 bases between. The CDR3 spans 15 residues.

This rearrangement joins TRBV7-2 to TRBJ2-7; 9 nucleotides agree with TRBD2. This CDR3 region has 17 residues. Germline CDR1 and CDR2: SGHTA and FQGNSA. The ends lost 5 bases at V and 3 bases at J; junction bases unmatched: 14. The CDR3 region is CASSPPPGLAFGYEQYF. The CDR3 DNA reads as TGTGCCAGCAGCCCCCCCCCGGGACTAGCTTTTGGCTACGAGCAGTACTTC.

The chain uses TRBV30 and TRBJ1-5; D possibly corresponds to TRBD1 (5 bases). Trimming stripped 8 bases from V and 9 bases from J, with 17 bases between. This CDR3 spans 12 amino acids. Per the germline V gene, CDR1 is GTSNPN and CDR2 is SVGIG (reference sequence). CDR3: CAGRSGQGPQHF. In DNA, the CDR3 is TGTGCCGGAAGGTCAGGGCAAGGGCCCCAGCATTTT. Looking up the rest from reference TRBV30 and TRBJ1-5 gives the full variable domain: SQTIHQWPATLVQPVGSPLSLECTVEGTSNPNLYWYRQAAGRGLQLLFYSVGIGQISSEVPQNLSASRPQDRQFILSSKKLLLSDSGFYLCAGRSGQGPQHFGDGTRLSIL.

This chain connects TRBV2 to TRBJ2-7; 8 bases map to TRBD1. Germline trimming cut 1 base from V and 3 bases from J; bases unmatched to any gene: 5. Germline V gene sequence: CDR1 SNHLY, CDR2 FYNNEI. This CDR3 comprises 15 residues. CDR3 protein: CASSEGQGSYYEQYF. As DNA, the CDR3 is TGTGCCAGCAGTGAAGGACAGGGGAGTTACTACGAGCAGTACTTC.

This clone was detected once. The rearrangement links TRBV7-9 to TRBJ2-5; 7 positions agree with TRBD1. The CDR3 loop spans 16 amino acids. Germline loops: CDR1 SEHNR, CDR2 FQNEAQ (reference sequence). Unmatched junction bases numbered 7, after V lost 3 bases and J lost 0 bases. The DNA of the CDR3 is TGTGCCAGCAGCTTCATAGGGGGCTCCCACCAAGAGACCCAGTACTTC. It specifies CASSFIGGSHQETQYF.

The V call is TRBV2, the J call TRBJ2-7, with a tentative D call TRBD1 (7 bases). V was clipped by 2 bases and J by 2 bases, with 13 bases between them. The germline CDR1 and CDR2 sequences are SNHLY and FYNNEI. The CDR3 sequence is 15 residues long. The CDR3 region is CASSERQGGAYEQYF. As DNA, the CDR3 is TGTGCCAGCAGTGAACGACAGGGCGGGGCCTACGAGCAGTACTTC.

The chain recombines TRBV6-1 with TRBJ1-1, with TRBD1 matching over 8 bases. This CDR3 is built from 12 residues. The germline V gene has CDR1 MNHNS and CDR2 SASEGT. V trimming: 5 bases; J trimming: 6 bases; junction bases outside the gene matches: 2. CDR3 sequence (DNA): TGTGCCAGCAGTCCGACAGGGGCTGAAGCTTTCTTT. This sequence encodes CASSPTGAEAFF.